The source of this TCR beta chain is a study of T-cell reconstitution after alpha-beta-depleted transplantation in children. The authors prepared the TCRbeta library with unique molecular identifiers. One entry per CDR3 protein results from TCRdb running MiXCR on the PCR reads. The sample includes approximately 350,000 distinct CDR3 sequences, more than 10% of them seen just once. This clonotype was detected only a few times. V lost 5 bases and J lost 1, with 14 bases in between. Germline assignment: CDR1 WSHSY and CDR2 SAAADI. CDR3 length: 15 amino acids. The source is a human donor who donated a stem cell graft to a child with Fanconi anemia. The chain links TRBV10-2 to TRBJ1-1; D perhaps matches TRBD1 (5 bases). The sample consisted of PBMCs, taken from the stem cell graft. The CDR3 is CASSKFFGGNTEAFF. CDR3 DNA: TGCGCCAGCAGTAAATTCTTTGGGGGGAACACTGAAGCTTTCTTT.